These 8 T cell receptor beta chains originate from one sample sequenced in a study of OX40 agonist ivuxolimab in advanced cancers. Clones were sequenced by immunoSEQ multiplex PCR, and TCRdb holds only the in-frame ones, with some missing. The sample lists under 70,000 clones, roughly nine tenths occurring once. The sequencing here drew on CD4+ or CD8+ T cells sorted from blood, taken in a trial of the OX40 agonist ivuxolimab. The receptors originated from an adult with an advanced solid tumor such as melanoma, head and neck, liver or kidney cancer.

This chain joins TRBV4-3 and TRBJ2-6; D is undetermined. V lost 0 bases to trimming and J lost 1 base, with 13 bases between them. This CDR3 is 18 amino acids long. The germline CDR1 and CDR2 sequences are LGHNA and YSLEER. DNA of the CDR3: TGCGCCAGCAGCCAAGATATTTCACGACTGTCTGGGGCCAACGTCCTGACTTTC. The encoded protein is CASSQDISRLSGANVLTF.

V is TRBV7-6 and J is TRBJ2-5; 7 bases align to TRBD1. Trimming at V came to 5 bases and at J to 0 bases, leaving 12 bases not matched to a gene. There are 17 residues in the CDR3. Germline loops: CDR1 SGHVS, CDR2 FNYEAQ. The CDR3 protein is CASSAYRDSVYQETQYF. The DNA of the CDR3 is TGTGCCAGCAGCGCCTACCGGGACAGCGTTTACCAAGAGACCCAGTACTTC.

This sequence joins TRBV9 and TRBJ2-2; D is uncertain. The germline gives CDR1 SGDLS, CDR2 YYNGEE. CDR3 length equals 12 residues. V was trimmed by 2 bases and J by 7 bases, leaving 6 bases between them. DNA of the CDR3: TGTGCCAGCAGCGTCACGGGCGGGGAGCTGTTTTTT. Translation: CASSVTGGELFF.

CDR3 sequence: CASSSGLAGGPVNEQFF. Here the CDR3 DNA reads TGTGCCAGCAGCTCCGGACTAGCGGGAGGGCCTGTTAATGAGCAGTTCTTC. The J gene is TRBJ2-1, the V gene TRBV5-6; 15 bases match TRBD2. The CDR3 has 17 amino acids. J lost 7 bases, V lost 3 bases, and 8 bases had no gene match. Germline assignment: CDR1 SGHDT and CDR2 YYEEEE.

V usage is TRBV19 and J usage is TRBJ2-7, with 8 bases lining up with TRBD2. There are 15 residues in the CDR3. With V trimmed by 5 bases and J by 3 bases, 9 bases remained unmatched. CDR1 LNHDA and CDR2 SQIVND come from the germline V gene (reference sequence). CDR3 protein: CASSPQTSAFYEQYF. CDR3 nucleotide sequence: TGTGCCAGTAGTCCACAGACTAGCGCTTTCTACGAGCAGTACTTC.

V and J are TRBV7-2 and TRBJ2-5, with D hard to call. This CDR3 has 15 residues. V was pared by 1 base and J by 1 base, with 10 bases between. Germline-derived CDR1 and CDR2 are SGHTA and FQGNSA. As DNA, the CDR3 is TGTGCCAGCAGCTTAGGTGTGAACCTCCAAGAGACCCAGTACTTC. The encoded protein is CASSLGVNLQETQYF.

The V gene is TRBV27, the J gene TRBJ2-3; weak D call: TRBD1 (5 bases). The CDR3 runs 13 residues. Germline V CDR1 and CDR2: MNHEY, SMNVEV (reference sequence). Trimming removed 6 bases from V and 4 bases from J, with 11 bases in between. The CDR3 loop reads CASRTQGADTQYF. CDR3 nucleotides: TGTGCCAGCAGGACTCAGGGTGCAGATACGCAGTATTTT.

This chain joins TRBV5-5 and TRBJ2-7, with unresolved D. Germline CDR1 reads SGHKS; CDR2 reads YYEKEE (reference sequence). This CDR3 contains 14 residues. V was clipped by 4 bases and J by 4 bases, with 15 bases between them. DNA of the CDR3: TGTGCCAGCAGCGCCCTTCAAGATCTATACGAGCAGTACTTC. It is translated as CASSALQDLYEQYF.